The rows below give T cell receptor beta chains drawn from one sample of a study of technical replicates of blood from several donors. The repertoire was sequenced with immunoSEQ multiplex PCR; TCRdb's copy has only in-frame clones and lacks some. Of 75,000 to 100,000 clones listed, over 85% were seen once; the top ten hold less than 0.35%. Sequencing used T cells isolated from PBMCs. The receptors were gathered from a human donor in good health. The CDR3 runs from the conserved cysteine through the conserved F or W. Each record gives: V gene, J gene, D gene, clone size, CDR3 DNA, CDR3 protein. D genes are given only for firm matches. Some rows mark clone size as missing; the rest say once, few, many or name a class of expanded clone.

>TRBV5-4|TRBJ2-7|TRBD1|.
TGTGCCAGCAGCTTCCTGACAGGGGGCGCAGTATGGGAGCAGTACTTC
CASSFLTGGAVWEQYF
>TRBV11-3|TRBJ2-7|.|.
TGTGCCAGCAGCTTATCGAACAATTACCTGGAGCAGTACTTC
CASSLSNNYLEQYF
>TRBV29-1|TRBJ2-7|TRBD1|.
TGCAGCGTTGAGCAGTGGGGACAGGGCTTCTTC
CSVEQWGQGFF
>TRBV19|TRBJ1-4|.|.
TGTGCCAGTAGTCTAAACAGGGTAGGGGAAAAACTGTTTTTT
CASSLNRVGEKLFF
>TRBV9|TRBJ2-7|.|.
TGTGCCAGCAGCGCCACCCTGACTAGTTACGAGCAGTACTTC
CASSATLTSYEQYF
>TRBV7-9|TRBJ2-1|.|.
TGTGCCAGCAGCCGGGTGGATGAGCAGTTCTTC
CASSRVDEQFF
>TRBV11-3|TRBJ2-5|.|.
TGTGCCAGCAGCCTAAGGGACTCGCCGGGGGAGACCCAGTACTTC
CASSLRDSPGETQYF
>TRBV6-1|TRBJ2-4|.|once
TGTGCCAGCAGTGAAGCATACTGGGGAGACATTCAGTACTTC
CASSEAYWGDIQYF
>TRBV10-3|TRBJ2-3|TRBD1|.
TGTGCCATCAGTGAGTCTTTAGGGACAGGGAGCACAGATACGCAGTATTTT
CAISESLGTGSTDTQYF
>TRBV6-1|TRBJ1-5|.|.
TGTGCCAGCAGTGAGGGCCCGCAGGAGCCCCAGCATTTT
CASSEGPQEPQHF
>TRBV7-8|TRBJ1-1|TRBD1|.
TGTGCCAGCAGCCCCACGACGATTGGGACAGTCAACACTGAAGCTTTCTTT
CASSPTTIGTVNTEAFF
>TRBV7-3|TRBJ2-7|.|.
TGTGCCAGCGGAGGCTTACCCTACGAGCAGTACTTC
CASGGLPYEQYF
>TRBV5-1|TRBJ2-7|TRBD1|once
TGCGCCAGCAGCTTGGCTTTGGGACAGGGGACCTACGAGCAGTACTTC
CASSLALGQGTYEQYF
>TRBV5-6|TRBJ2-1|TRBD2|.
TGTGCCAGCAGACAGACAGTCCTTAGCGGGATGGGGGAGTATGAGCAGTTCTTC
CASRQTVLSGMGEYEQFF